The 10 T cell receptor beta chains below were found in one sample sequenced in a study of blood T cell repertoires in COVID-19. Here immunoSEQ multiplex PCR was the method, and the copy in TCRdb shows in-frame clones only, minus some. The repertoire holds 110,000 or so clones, with about 85% as singletons. The sequenced sample consisted of peripheral blood. The receptor source for this set is a woman aged 55-69 years with COVID-19, enrolled during active disease.

The J gene is TRBJ1-2, the V gene TRBV6-5; D might be TRBD1 (5 bases). Trimming cost V 4 bases and J 3 bases, with 9 bases left between them. The CDR3 extends over 13 amino acids. Germline loops: CDR1 MNHEY, CDR2 SVGAGI. CDR3 coding DNA: TGTGCCAGCAGTTCAGGGCTCGACTATGGCTACACCTTC. Translating gives CASSSGLDYGYTF.

V gene TRBV27 combines with J gene TRBJ1-5, with TRBD1 as a possible D gene (5 bases). This CDR3 contains 14 residues. V gave up 0 bases and J gave up 6 bases, with 9 bases separating them. From germline, CDR1 is MNHEY and CDR2 SMNVEV (reference sequence). Here the CDR3 DNA reads TGTGCCAGCAGTTTATCAAGGGGCAGTCAGCCCCAGCATTTT. Its translation is CASSLSRGSQPQHF.

The DNA for the CDR3 is TGTGCCAGCAGAAATACCAGGGGGTATGGTGAAGCTTTCTTT. Amino acid sequence: CASRNTRGYGEAFF. The chain employs TRBV6-5 and TRBJ1-1; 7 bases match TRBD1. From germline, CDR1 is MNHEY and CDR2 SVGAGI. The junction had 11 bases not matched to a gene; V was cut back by 6 bases and J by 7 bases. This CDR3 spans 14 amino acids.

V gene TRBV19 combines with J gene TRBJ1-1; D possibly corresponds to TRBD1 (6 bases). The germline CDR1 and CDR2 sequences are LNHDA and SQIVND (reference sequence). This CDR3 region has 15 residues. The ends were cut back, 5 bases at V and 5 bases at J, with 18 bases in the middle. The CDR3 region is CASSRRGHPGTEAFF. CDR3 DNA sequence: TGTGCCAGTAGTCGCAGGGGACACCCTGGGACTGAAGCTTTCTTT.

The V and J genes are TRBV30 and TRBJ2-7; 9 bases agree with TRBD1. The V gene's germline CDR1 is GTSNPN and CDR2 SVGIG (reference sequence). Trimming cost V 8 bases and J 1 base; bases outside gene matches: 6. This CDR3 has 13 amino acids. For the CDR3, the DNA is TGTGCCGGCCGGGACAGGGAATCCTACGAGCAGTACTTC. Translating gives CAGRDRESYEQYF.

The rearrangement joins TRBV2 to TRBJ2-2; TRBD2 is a possible D gene (6 bases). CDR1 and CDR2 from the germline V gene are SNHLY and FYNNEI. V lost 2 bases, J lost 1 base, and 11 bases lay in between. The CDR3 length is 16 residues. CDR3 residues: CASSELAGLNTGELFF. CDR3 coding DNA: TGTGCCAGCAGTGAACTGGCGGGGTTGAACACCGGGGAGCTGTTTTTT.

The V gene is TRBV5-4, the J gene TRBJ1-1; maybe TRBD1 (6 bases). The CDR3 totals 16 residues. Germline V gene data show CDR1 as SGHNT and CDR2 as YYREEE (reference sequence). Trimming cost V 4 bases and J 0 bases, with 16 bases left between them. DNA of the CDR3: TGTGCCAGCAGCCCGGACAGAGGGAACATGAACACTGAAGCTTTCTTT. Residues: CASSPDRGNMNTEAFF.

V usage is TRBV5-4 and J usage is TRBJ1-5; a weak D match, TRBD1 (6 bases). The CDR3 totals 14 residues. CDR1 SGHNT and CDR2 YYREEE come from the germline V gene (reference sequence). Trimming stripped 0 bases from V and 11 bases from J, with 15 bases between. The CDR3 loop is CASSLAPGDEAQHF. In DNA, the CDR3 is TGTGCCAGCAGCTTGGCCCCAGGGGATGAGGCCCAGCATTTT.

The chain joins TRBV11-2 to TRBJ2-2; TRBD2 aligns across 9 bases. CDR1 is SGHAT and CDR2 is FQNNGV in the germline V gene. The ends lost 5 bases at V and 4 bases at J; junction bases unmatched: 8. This CDR3 contains 16 residues. CDR3: CASSLKGLASTGELFF. The CDR3 bases are TGTGCCAGCAGCCTCAAGGGACTAGCCTCCACCGGGGAGCTGTTTTTT.

V usage is TRBV18 and J usage is TRBJ2-1; D is unresolved. With 0 bases removed from V and 0 bases from J, the gap between germline ends came to 6 bases. The CDR3 loop spans 15 amino acids. The V gene's germline CDR1 is KGHSH and CDR2 LQKENI. CDR3 region: CASSPPDSSYNEQFF. The CDR3 DNA is TGTGCCAGCTCACCACCAGATAGCTCCTACAATGAGCAGTTCTTC.